The T cell receptor (beta chain) described here comes from a study of blood T cell repertoires in COVID-19. Across the whole study: PBMCs, B-cell-depleted T cells, or T cells were the source of the cDNA or gDNA that made up the material.

The CDR3 covers 16 residues. Trimming pared 0 bases from V and 0 bases from J, leaving 10 bases between. CDR1 SGHRS and CDR2 YFSETQ come from the germline V gene. As originally analysed: Researchers report that nucleated cell counts were estimated from reference gene primer amplification. Generated by immunoSEQ multiplex PCR, the TCRdb table keeps only in-frame clones and is missing some. The V and J calls and clone size were taken over from that table, and D and trimming were inferred from the DNA. The table has 150,000 to 200,000 clones, over 80% seen once. This clone was seen only once. The chain carries TRBV5-1 and TRBJ2-1; perhaps TRBD1 as D (6 bases). This TCR came from an older woman with acute or convalescent COVID-19. Sequenced input: peripheral blood. This CDR3 reads CASSLGRTVSYNEQFF. The DNA for the CDR3 is TGCGCCAGCAGCTTGGGTAGGACAGTCTCCTACAATGAGCAGTTCTTC.